The clone carrying this TCR beta chain has a single count. The record originates from a study of T cell changes during pregnancy in multiple sclerosis. Germline V lookup: CDR1 SGHVS, CDR2 FQNEAQ. The CDR3 totals 15 residues. With V trimmed by 5 bases and J by 3 bases, 8 bases remained unmatched. Produced via immunoSEQ multiplex PCR; TCRdb's table is partial and in-frame only. This table holds about 50,000 clones, roughly 92% found once. V gene TRBV7-8 combines with J gene TRBJ2-7; 9 bases are a match to TRBD2. This specimen was CD4+ T cells from peripheral blood mononuclear cells, taken before pregnancy. This TCR was sampled from a female donor with multiple sclerosis, enrolled in a pregnancy study. CDR3 DNA sequence: TGTGCCAGCAGCGAAAGACTAGCGGCAGGCTACGAGCAGTACTTC. This gives the protein CASSERLAAGYEQYF.